The 29 T cell receptor beta chains below all came from one sample that was sequenced in a study of PD-1 blockade in mismatch repair-deficient tumors. Generated by immunoSEQ multiplex PCR, the TCRdb table keeps only in-frame clones and is missing some. This repertoire shows about 130,000 clones, 88% found once; its top ten account for over 9.5%. The material was peripheral blood, obtained 70 to 73 weeks after starting pembrolizumab. The receptors here all came from an adult with mismatch repair-deficient cancer.

V gene TRBV13 combines with J gene TRBJ1-2, with 10 bases fitting TRBD1. CDR1 is PRHDT and CDR2 is FYEKMQ in the germline V gene (reference sequence). The trim removed 2 bases at V and 2 bases at J, leaving 5 bases unmatched. The CDR3 extends over 16 amino acids. CDR3: CASSLRGQGVNYGYTF. The DNA of the CDR3 is TGTGCCAGCAGCTTAAGAGGACAGGGGGTCAACTATGGCTACACCTTC.

The chain recombines TRBV11-2 with TRBJ2-2; D might be TRBD2 (6 bases). V shed 5 bases and J shed 6 bases, with 16 bases lying between them. The germline V gene encodes CDR1 SGHAT and CDR2 FQNNGV. The CDR3 is 15 amino acids. In DNA, the CDR3 is TGTGCCAGCAGCGGCCGGGACTCCTTGTCCGGGGAGCTGTTTTTT. Translated, it gives CASSGRDSLSGELFF.

The table lists this clone with a few counts. The gene calls are TRBV4-2 and TRBJ2-7; D is undetermined. Germline CDR1 LGHNA, CDR2 YNFKEQ. This CDR3 region has 13 residues. V dropped 0 bases and J dropped 7 bases, with 10 bases sitting between them. The CDR3: CASSQEIVREQYF. The CDR3 DNA sequence: TGTGCCAGCAGCCAAGAAATAGTACGGGAGCAGTACTTC.

The rearrangement uses TRBV6-5 and TRBJ1-3; 9 positions agree with TRBD1. Germline trimming cut 6 bases from V and 4 bases from J; bases unmatched to any gene: 7. The CDR3 length is 15 residues. Germline CDR1 and CDR2: MNHEY and SVGAGI. The CDR3 is CASSPGTGTGNTIYF. The CDR3 nucleotides read TGTGCCAGCAGCCCCGGGACAGGGACAGGAAACACCATATATTTT.

This chain joins TRBV4-1 and TRBJ2-7, with D tentatively TRBD1 or TRBD2 (5 bases each). This CDR3 is built from 19 residues. CDR1 is MGHRA and CDR2 is YSYEKL in the germline V gene. V was clipped by 1 base and J by 0 bases, with 22 bases between them. CDR3 residues: CASSQVRLYGSDSSYEQYF. Written as DNA, the CDR3 is TGCGCCAGCAGCCAAGTGAGGCTTTATGGGAGCGACAGCTCCTACGAGCAGTACTTC.

This clone was observed once. The J gene is TRBJ1-1, the V gene TRBV27; perhaps TRBD1 as D (6 bases). Germline-derived CDR1 and CDR2 are MNHEY and SMNVEV (reference sequence). Between the trimmed V and J ends, which lost 3 bases and 1 base, there was a span of 15 bases. The CDR3 spans 16 residues. The CDR3 coding sequence is TGTGCCAGCAGTTTTCCGGAGGGGGTGGAGAACACTGAAGCTTTCTTT. Translation: CASSFPEGVENTEAFF.

This chain joins TRBV9 and TRBJ2-3; D is perhaps TRBD2 (5 bases). V lost 0 bases, J lost 2 bases, and 10 bases lay in between. CDR1 and CDR2 (germline): SGDLS, YYNGEE. This CDR3 has 15 residues. The CDR3, as DNA: TGTGCCAGCAGCGTAGACGGACTTAACACAGATACGCAGTATTTT. Its translation is CASSVDGLNTDTQYF.

This CDR3 is CASSLQRWGQGNTGELFF. DNA of the CDR3: TGTGCCAGCAGCCTTCAAAGGTGGGGACAGGGGAACACCGGGGAGCTGTTTTTT. The V call is TRBV11-3, the J call TRBJ2-2, with 9 bases aligning to TRBD1. The CDR3 has 18 amino acids. The germline V gene encodes CDR1 SGHNT and CDR2 YENEEA. Germline trimming cut 5 bases from V and 1 base from J; bases unmatched to any gene: 11.

This clone turned up a few times. J is TRBJ2-6 and V is TRBV28; D is uncertain. Trimming removed 4 bases from V and 4 bases from J, with 11 bases in between. This CDR3 contains 15 residues. Germline loops: CDR1 MDHEN, CDR2 SYDVKM. The CDR3 loop reads CASSSGVTGANVLTF. In nucleotides, the CDR3 is TGTGCCAGCAGTTCTGGGGTCACGGGGGCCAACGTCCTGACTTTC.

This clone appeared a single time. The J gene is TRBJ2-6, the V gene TRBV7-2; D is unclear. Germline CDR1 and CDR2: SGHTA and FQGNSA. This CDR3 is 13 amino acids long. V lost 1 base to trimming and J lost 4 bases, with 2 bases between them. CDR3 coding DNA: TGTGCCAGCAGCTTAGGCGGGGCCAACGTCCTGACTTTC. Amino acid sequence: CASSLGGANVLTF.

The chain combines TRBV5-5 with TRBJ2-2; 13 nucleotides agree with TRBD2. Germline lookup yields CDR1 SGHKS and CDR2 YYEKEE (reference sequence). The CDR3 runs 16 residues. V gave up 4 bases and J gave up 7 bases; unmatched junction bases: 7. The CDR3 coding sequence is TGTGCCAGCAGCCGGGGACTAGCGGGGACGAACGGGGAGCTGTTTTTT. Protein product: CASSRGLAGTNGELFF.

The chain couples TRBV30 to TRBJ2-7; D perhaps matches TRBD1 (6 bases). Germline V gene sequence: CDR1 GTSNPN, CDR2 SVGIG (reference sequence). V was cut by 2 bases and J by 7 bases, with 12 bases left in between. The CDR3 has 12 residues. DNA for the CDR3: TGTGCCTGGAGTCCAACAGGGAAAGAGCAGTACTTC. It codes for CAWSPTGKEQYF.

This chain joins TRBV21-1 and TRBJ2-1; the table names TRBD1, a call not compared with the DNA. TRBV21-1 is classified as a pseudogene. CDR3 length: 12 residues. This CDR3 reads CASNSPRDEQFF. The CDR3 coding sequence is TGTGCCAGCAACTCCCCCAGGGATGAGCAGTTCTTC.

The V call is TRBV5-1, the J call TRBJ2-3; tentative D call: TRBD2 (5 bases). Germline V gene data show CDR1 as SGHRS and CDR2 as YFSETQ. This CDR3 is 18 amino acids long. V lost 1 base to trimming and J lost 0 bases, with 18 bases between them. The DNA for the CDR3 is TGCGCCAGCAGCTTGATCCCCGCGGGCCCTTCTAGCACAGATACGCAGTATTTT. Protein product: CASSLIPAGPSSTDTQYF.

The genes are TRBV19 and TRBJ2-2; possibly TRBD2 for D (5 bases). In germline, CDR1 is LNHDA, CDR2 SQIVND (reference sequence). V dropped 4 bases and J dropped 0 bases, with 9 bases sitting between them. The CDR3 contains 15 residues. CDR3 loop: CASSTRDANTGELFF. CDR3 bases: TGTGCCAGTAGTACCCGGGATGCGAACACCGGGGAGCTGTTTTTT.

The genes are TRBV7-9 and TRBJ1-4; D may be TRBD1 (5 bases). Trimming cost V 2 bases and J 6 bases, with 13 bases left between them. In germline, CDR1 is SEHNR, CDR2 FQNEAQ (reference sequence). The CDR3 loop spans 15 amino acids. CDR3 protein: CASSLPRGGDEKLFF. CDR3 sequence (DNA): TGTGCCAGCAGCTTACCCCGGGGAGGGGATGAAAAACTGTTTTTT.

The table lists this clone with a few counts. The chain combines TRBV6-5 with TRBJ2-7; D might be TRBD1 (5 bases). The CDR3 loop spans 12 amino acids. Between the trimmed V and J ends, which lost 5 bases and 2 bases, there was a span of 7 bases. Germline V gene sequence: CDR1 MNHEY, CDR2 SVGAGI. The CDR3 sequence: CASSPGPYEQYF. CDR3 DNA sequence: TGTGCCAGCAGTCCAGGGCCCTACGAGCAGTACTTC.

This clone appeared a single time. This chain joins TRBV2 and TRBJ1-2, with 8 bases that match TRBD1. This CDR3 has 14 residues. The ends lost 4 bases at V and 3 bases at J; junction bases unmatched: 4. The V gene's germline CDR1 is SNHLY and CDR2 FYNNEI. The CDR3 region is CASSGMTGDYGYTF. CDR3 nucleotides: TGTGCCAGCAGTGGAATGACAGGGGACTATGGCTACACCTTC.

The chain employs TRBV18 and TRBJ1-4, with D uncertain. The CDR3 runs to 15 residues. Trimming left V 5 bases short and J 2 bases short, with 12 bases between. Germline V lookup: CDR1 KGHSH, CDR2 LQKENI. The CDR3 nucleotides are TGTGCCAGCTCAGCGGGGAGAACCACTAATGAAAAACTGTTTTTT. The encoded protein is CASSAGRTTNEKLFF.

This clone has a single count. In DNA, the CDR3 is TGTGCCAGCAGCTTAGGGGGTTGGGGTATAGCCCACACAGATACGCAGTATTTT. Its protein is CASSLGGWGIAHTDTQYF. The V and J genes are TRBV7-9 and TRBJ2-3; D call uncertain. Trimming left V 1 base short and J 2 bases short, with 19 bases between. Looked up from germline, CDR1 is SEHNR and CDR2 is FQNEAQ (reference sequence). There are 18 residues in the CDR3.

The chain carries TRBV7-6 and TRBJ2-7; D might be TRBD1 (5 bases). V lost 4 bases and J lost 4, with 14 bases in between. The CDR3 totals 14 residues. Germline V gene data show CDR1 as SGHVS and CDR2 as FNYEAQ. In DNA form, the CDR3 reads TGTGCCAGCAGCTCGGGCTTAGGGGCTTACGAGCAGTACTTC. It encodes CASSSGLGAYEQYF.

The CDR3 sequence is CASSEFGSPYEQYF. CDR3 bases: TGCGCCAGCAGTGAGTTTGGCAGCCCGTACGAGCAGTACTTC. This chain links TRBV10-1 with TRBJ2-7; D gene uncertain. CDR1 is WNHNN and CDR2 is SYGVQD in the germline V gene (reference sequence). Trimming cost V 1 base and J 4 bases, with 11 bases left between them. This CDR3 region has 14 residues.

CDR3 bases: TGTGCCACCAGCGGCCGGGACACACAAGAGACCCAGTACTTC. Protein product: CATSGRDTQETQYF. The gene calls are TRBV15 and TRBJ2-5; a possible D gene is TRBD1 (6 bases). V was pared by 5 bases and J by 2 bases, with 12 bases between. The CDR3 is made up of 14 amino acids. The germline gives CDR1 LNHNV, CDR2 YYDKDF (reference sequence).

The rearrangement joins TRBV14 to TRBJ2-1, with D uncertain. CDR1 and CDR2 (germline): SGHDN, FVKESK. The V gene lost 3 bases and the J gene lost 7 bases, with 13 bases spanning the gap. This CDR3 has 14 amino acids. This CDR3 is CASSQSRWGNEQFF. CDR3 bases: TGTGCCAGCAGCCAGTCACGTTGGGGTAATGAGCAGTTCTTC. Filled out from reference TRBV14 and TRBJ2-1, the complete variable domain reads EAGVTQFPSHSVIEKGQTVTLRCDPISGHDNLYWYRRVMGKEIKFLLHFVKESKQDESGMPNNRFLAERTGGTYSTLKVQPAELEDSGVYFCASSQSRWGNEQFFGPGTRLTVL.

The chain uses TRBV6-5 and TRBJ2-5; D perhaps matches TRBD1 (6 bases). Trimming took 8 bases from V and 2 from J, leaving 12 bases between them. CDR1 is MNHEY and CDR2 is SVGAGI in the germline V gene. CDR3 size: 13 residues. The DNA of the CDR3 is TGTGCCAGCGGGTACAGGGAGCAAGAGACCCAGTACTTC. This codes for CASGYREQETQYF.

The chain uses TRBV5-1 and TRBJ2-7; D assignment may be TRBD1 or TRBD2 (5 bases each). V was shortened by 6 bases and J by 3 bases, with 16 bases between the two germline ends. CDR1 SGHRS and CDR2 YFSETQ come from the germline V gene. This CDR3 has 14 amino acids. The CDR3 DNA reads as TGCGCCAGCAAGGTTTGGGACGGTAACTACGAGCAGTACTTC. Protein product: CASKVWDGNYEQYF. Filled out from reference TRBV5-1 and TRBJ2-7, the complete variable domain reads KAGVTQTPRYLIKTRGQQVTLSCSPISGHRSVSWYQQTPGQGLQFLFEYFSETQRNKGNFPGRFSGRQFSNSRSEMNVSTLELGDSALYLCASKVWDGNYEQYFGPGTRLTVT.

This rearrangement joins TRBV27 to TRBJ2-3; TRBD1 matches at 7 bases. The CDR3 sequence is 17 residues long. Germline CDR1 MNHEY, CDR2 SMNVEV (reference sequence). V was pared by 4 bases and J by 0 bases, with 10 bases of the junction left unmatched. CDR3 residues: CASSSFRGKSSTDTQYF. Here the CDR3 DNA reads TGTGCCAGCAGTTCCTTCAGGGGGAAGTCTAGCACAGATACGCAGTATTTT.

J is TRBJ2-7 and V is TRBV30; D call uncertain. V shed 0 bases and J shed 4 bases, with 13 bases lying between them. Germline V gene data show CDR1 as GTSNPN and CDR2 as SVGIG (reference sequence). The CDR3 runs 14 residues. The DNA for the CDR3 is TGTGCCTGGAGTGTCCGAAGGCGGACGTACGAGCAGTACTTC. Its protein is CAWSVRRRTYEQYF.

The rearrangement joins TRBV4-1 to TRBJ1-1; 7 bases are a match to TRBD1. The junction had 10 bases not matched to a gene; V was cut back by 3 bases and J by 12 bases. The CDR3 runs to 13 residues. CDR1 is MGHRA and CDR2 is YSYEKL in the germline V gene. CDR3 sequence reads: CASSQTGTVETFF. The DNA for the CDR3 is TGCGCCAGCAGCCAGACCGGGACAGTCGAAACTTTCTTT.